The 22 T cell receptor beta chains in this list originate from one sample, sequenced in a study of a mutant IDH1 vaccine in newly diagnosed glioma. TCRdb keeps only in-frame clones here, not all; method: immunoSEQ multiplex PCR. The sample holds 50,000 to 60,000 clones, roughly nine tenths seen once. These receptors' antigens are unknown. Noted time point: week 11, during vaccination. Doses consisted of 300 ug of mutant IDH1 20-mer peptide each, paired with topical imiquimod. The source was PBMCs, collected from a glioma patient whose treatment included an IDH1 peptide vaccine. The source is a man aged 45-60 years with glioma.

CDR3 bases: TGTGCCAGCAGTGTCACAGGGGGCTTAAGAAACACCATATATTTT. This gives the protein CASSVTGGLRNTIYF. This chain uses TRBV28 with TRBJ1-3, with 9 positions matching TRBD1. The CDR3 runs to 15 residues. Germline CDR1 reads MDHEN; CDR2 reads SYDVKM. J lost 5 bases, V lost 5 bases, and 7 bases had no gene match. Supplemented by reference TRBV28 and TRBJ1-3, the full variable domain reads DVKVTQSSRYLVKRTGEKVFLECVQDMDHENMFWYRQDPGLGLRLIYFSYDVKMKEKGDIPEGYSVSREKKERFSLILESASTNQTSMYLCASSVTGGLRNTIYFGEGSWLTVV.

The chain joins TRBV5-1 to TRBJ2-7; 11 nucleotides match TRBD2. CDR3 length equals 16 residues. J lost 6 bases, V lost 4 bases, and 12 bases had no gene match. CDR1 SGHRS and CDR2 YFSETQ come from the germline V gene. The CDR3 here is CASSSLLAGVGGEQYF. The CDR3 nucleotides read TGCGCCAGCAGCAGCCTACTAGCGGGGGTCGGGGGCGAGCAGTACTTC.

The CDR3 DNA reads as TGTGCCAGCAGCTTGGGTAGGACAGGGGGCATCGTGGGGCAGTTCTTC. This sequence encodes CASSLGRTGGIVGQFF. The rearrangement uses TRBV5-6 and TRBJ2-1, with 11 nucleotides matching TRBD1. The CDR3 sequence is 16 residues long. Per the germline V gene, CDR1 is SGHDT and CDR2 is YYEEEE. With 0 bases clipped from V and 12 bases from J, the junction kept 11 bases outside the gene matches.

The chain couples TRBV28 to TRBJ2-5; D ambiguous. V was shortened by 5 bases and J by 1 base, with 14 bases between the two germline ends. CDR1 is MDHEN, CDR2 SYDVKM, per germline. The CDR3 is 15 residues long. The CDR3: CASSPSWQSQETQYF. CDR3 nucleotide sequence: TGTGCCAGCAGTCCCTCGTGGCAGTCCCAAGAGACCCAGTACTTC.

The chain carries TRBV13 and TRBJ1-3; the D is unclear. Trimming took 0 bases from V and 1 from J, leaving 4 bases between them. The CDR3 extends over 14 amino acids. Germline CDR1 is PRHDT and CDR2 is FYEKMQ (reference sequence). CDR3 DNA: TGTGCCAGCAGCTTAGGGAAATCTGGAAACACCATATATTTT. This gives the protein CASSLGKSGNTIYF.

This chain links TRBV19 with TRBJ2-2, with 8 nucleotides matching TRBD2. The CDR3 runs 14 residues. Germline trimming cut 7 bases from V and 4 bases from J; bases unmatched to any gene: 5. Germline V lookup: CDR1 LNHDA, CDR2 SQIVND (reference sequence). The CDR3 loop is CASMRGAGTGELFF. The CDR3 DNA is TGTGCCAGTATGCGGGGGGCGGGCACCGGGGAGCTGTTTTTT.

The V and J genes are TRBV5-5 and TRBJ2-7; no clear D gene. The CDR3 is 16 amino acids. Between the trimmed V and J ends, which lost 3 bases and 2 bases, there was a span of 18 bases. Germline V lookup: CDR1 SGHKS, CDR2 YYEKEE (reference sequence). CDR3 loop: CASSWAAAGVTYEQYF. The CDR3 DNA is TGTGCCAGCAGCTGGGCGGCGGCAGGTGTTACCTACGAGCAGTACTTC.

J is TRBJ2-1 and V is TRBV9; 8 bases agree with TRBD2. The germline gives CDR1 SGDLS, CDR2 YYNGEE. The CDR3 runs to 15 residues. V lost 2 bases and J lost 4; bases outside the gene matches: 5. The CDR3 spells CASSVAGGHYNEQFF. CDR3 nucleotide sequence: TGTGCCAGCAGCGTGGCGGGGGGACATTACAATGAGCAGTTCTTC.

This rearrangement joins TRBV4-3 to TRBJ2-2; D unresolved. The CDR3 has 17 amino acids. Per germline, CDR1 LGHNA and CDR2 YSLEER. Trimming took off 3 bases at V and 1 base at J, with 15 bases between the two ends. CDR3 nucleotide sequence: TGCGCCAGCAGCCAGAGCCTGAAGGATATGAACACCGGGGAGCTGTTTTTT. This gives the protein CASSQSLKDMNTGELFF.

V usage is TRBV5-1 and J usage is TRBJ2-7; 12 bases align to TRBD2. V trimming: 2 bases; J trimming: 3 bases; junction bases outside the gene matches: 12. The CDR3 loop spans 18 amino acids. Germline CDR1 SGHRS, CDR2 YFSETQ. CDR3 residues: CASSFPASGRANRYEQYF. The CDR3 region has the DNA TGCGCCAGCAGCTTTCCCGCTAGCGGGAGGGCAAACCGCTACGAGCAGTACTTC.

The DNA for the CDR3 is TGTGCCAGCAGTGCCGGGACTAGCGGGGGAGATACGCAGTATTTT. It codes for CASSAGTSGGDTQYF. The J gene is TRBJ2-3, the V gene TRBV6-4; 14 positions match TRBD2. V shed 4 bases and J 5 bases; nucleotides not matched to a gene: 2. Germline loops: CDR1 MRHNA, CDR2 SNTAGT. The CDR3 is 15 amino acids.

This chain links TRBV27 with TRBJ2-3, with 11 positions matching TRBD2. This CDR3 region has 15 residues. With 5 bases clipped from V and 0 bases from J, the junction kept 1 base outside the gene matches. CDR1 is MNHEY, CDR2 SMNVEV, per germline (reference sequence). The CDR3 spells CASSPSGRSTDTQYF. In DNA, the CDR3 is TGTGCCAGCAGTCCTAGCGGGAGGAGCACAGATACGCAGTATTTT.

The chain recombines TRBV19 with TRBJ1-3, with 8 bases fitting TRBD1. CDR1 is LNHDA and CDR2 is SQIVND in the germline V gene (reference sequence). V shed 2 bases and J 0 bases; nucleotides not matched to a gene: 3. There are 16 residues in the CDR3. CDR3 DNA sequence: TGTGCCAGTAGTATACCGGGACAGGCCTCTGGAAACACCATATATTTT. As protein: CASSIPGQASGNTIYF.

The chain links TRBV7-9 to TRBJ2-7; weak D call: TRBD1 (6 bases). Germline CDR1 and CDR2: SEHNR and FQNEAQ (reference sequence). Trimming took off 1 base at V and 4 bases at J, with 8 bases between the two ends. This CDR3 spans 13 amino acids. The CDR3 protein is CASSLGGPYEQYF. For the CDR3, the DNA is TGTGCCAGCAGCTTAGGGGGGCCGTACGAGCAGTACTTC.

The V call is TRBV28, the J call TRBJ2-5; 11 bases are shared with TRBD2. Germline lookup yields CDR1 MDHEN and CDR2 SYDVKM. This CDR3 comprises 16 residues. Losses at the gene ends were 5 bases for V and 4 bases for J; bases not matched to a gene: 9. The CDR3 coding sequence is TGTGCCAGCAGTCCCCGACTAGCGGGGCCCGGAGAGACCCAGTACTTC. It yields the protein CASSPRLAGPGETQYF.

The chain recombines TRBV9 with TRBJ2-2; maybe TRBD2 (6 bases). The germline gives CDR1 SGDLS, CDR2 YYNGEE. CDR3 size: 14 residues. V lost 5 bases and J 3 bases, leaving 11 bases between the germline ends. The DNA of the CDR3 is TGTGCCAGCAGTGGAGGGTGGGACACCGGGGAGCTGTTTTTT. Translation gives CASSGGWDTGELFF.

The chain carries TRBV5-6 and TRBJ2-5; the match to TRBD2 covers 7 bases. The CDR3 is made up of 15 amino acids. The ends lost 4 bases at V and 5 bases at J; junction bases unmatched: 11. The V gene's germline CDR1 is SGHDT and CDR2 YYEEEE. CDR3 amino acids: CASSVRRMGGETQYF. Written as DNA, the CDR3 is TGTGCCAGCAGCGTACGCCGGATGGGGGGGGAGACCCAGTACTTC.

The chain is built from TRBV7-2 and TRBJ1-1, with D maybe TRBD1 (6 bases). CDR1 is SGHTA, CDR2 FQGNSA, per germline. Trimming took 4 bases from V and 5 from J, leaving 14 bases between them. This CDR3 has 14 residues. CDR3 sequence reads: CASSSSARGTEAFF. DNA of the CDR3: TGTGCCAGCAGCTCCTCGGCGAGGGGGACTGAAGCTTTCTTT.

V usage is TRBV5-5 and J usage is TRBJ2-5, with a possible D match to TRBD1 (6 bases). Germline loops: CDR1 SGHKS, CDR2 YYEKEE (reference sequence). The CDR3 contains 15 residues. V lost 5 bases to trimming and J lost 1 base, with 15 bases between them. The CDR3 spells CASRYRERTQETQYF. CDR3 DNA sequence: TGTGCCAGCAGGTACAGGGAGCGCACCCAAGAGACCCAGTACTTC.

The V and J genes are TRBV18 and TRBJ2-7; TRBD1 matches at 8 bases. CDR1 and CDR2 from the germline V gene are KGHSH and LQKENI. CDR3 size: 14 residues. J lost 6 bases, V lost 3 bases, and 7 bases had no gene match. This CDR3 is CASSPYQTGAEQYF. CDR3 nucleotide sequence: TGTGCCAGCTCACCGTATCAGACAGGGGCCGAGCAGTACTTC.

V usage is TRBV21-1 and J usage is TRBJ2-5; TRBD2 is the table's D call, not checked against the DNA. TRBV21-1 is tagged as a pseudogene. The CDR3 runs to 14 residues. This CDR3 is CASSKGGGMKTQYF. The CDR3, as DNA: TGTGCCAGCAGCAAAGGCGGGGGAATGAAGACCCAGTACTTC.

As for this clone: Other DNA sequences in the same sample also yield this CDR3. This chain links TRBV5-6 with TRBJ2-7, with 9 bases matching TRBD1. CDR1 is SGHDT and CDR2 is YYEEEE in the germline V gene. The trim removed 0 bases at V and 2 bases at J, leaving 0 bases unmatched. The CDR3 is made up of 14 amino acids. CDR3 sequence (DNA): TGTGCCAGCAGCTTGGGACAGGGGGCCTACGAGCAGTACTTC. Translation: CASSLGQGAYEQYF.